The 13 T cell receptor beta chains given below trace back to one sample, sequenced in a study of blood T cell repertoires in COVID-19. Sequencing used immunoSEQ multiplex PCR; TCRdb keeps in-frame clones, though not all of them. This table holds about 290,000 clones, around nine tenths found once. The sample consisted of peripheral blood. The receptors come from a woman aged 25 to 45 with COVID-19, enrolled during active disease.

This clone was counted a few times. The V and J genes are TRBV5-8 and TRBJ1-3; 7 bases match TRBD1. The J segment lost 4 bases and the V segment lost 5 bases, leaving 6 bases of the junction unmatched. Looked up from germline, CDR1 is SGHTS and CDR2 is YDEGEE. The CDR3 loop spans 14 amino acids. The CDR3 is CASSWGQPGNTIYF. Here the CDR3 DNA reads TGTGCCAGCAGTTGGGGACAGCCAGGAAACACCATATATTTT.

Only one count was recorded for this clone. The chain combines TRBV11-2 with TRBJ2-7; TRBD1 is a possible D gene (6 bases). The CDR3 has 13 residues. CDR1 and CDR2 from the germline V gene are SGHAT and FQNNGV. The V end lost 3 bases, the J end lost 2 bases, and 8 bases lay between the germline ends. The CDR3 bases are TGTGCCAGCAGCTTGGGGACACCCTACGAGCAGTACTTC. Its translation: CASSLGTPYEQYF.

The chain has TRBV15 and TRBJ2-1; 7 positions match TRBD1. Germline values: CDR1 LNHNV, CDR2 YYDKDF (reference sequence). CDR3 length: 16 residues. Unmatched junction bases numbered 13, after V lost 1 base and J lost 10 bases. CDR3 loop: CATSRVKRGRGSEQFF. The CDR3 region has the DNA TGTGCCACCAGCAGAGTCAAAAGAGGCAGGGGGTCGGAGCAGTTCTTC. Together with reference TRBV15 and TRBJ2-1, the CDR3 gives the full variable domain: DAMVIQNPRYQVTQFGKPVTLSCSQTLNHNVMYWYQQKSSQAPKLLFHYYDKDFNNEADTPDNFQSRRPNTSFCFLDIRSPGLGDTAMYLCATSRVKRGRGSEQFFGPGTRLTVL.

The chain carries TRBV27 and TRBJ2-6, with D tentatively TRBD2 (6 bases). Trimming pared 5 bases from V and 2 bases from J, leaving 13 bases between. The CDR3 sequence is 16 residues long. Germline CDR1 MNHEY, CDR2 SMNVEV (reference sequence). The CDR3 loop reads CASSTGTLPGANVLTF. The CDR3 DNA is TGTGCCAGCAGTACCGGGACTCTCCCTGGGGCCAACGTCCTGACTTTC.

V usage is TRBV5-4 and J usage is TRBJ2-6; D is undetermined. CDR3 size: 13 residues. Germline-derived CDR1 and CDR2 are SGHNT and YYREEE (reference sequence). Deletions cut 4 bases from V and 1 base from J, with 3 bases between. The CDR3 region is CASSPSGANVLTF. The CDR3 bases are TGTGCCAGCAGCCCTTCTGGGGCCAACGTCCTGACTTTC.

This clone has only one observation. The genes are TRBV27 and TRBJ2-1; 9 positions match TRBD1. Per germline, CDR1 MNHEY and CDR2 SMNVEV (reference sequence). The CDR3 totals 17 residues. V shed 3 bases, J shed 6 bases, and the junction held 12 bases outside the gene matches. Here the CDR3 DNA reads TGTGCCAGCAGTTTGGTAACAGGGGGCGTTCATCCCAATGAGCAGTTCTTC. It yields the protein CASSLVTGGVHPNEQFF.

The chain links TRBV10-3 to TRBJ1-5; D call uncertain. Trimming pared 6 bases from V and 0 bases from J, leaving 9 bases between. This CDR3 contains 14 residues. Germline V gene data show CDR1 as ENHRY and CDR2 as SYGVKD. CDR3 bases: TGTGCCATCAGCCCGAGGGATAGCAATCAGCCCCAGCATTTT. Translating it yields CAISPRDSNQPQHF.

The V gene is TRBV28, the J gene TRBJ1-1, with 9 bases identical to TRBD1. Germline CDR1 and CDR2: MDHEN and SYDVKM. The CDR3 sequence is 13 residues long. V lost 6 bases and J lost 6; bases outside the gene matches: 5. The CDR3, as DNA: TGTGCCAGCAGCCGGAGGACAGGGGCTGAAGCTTTCTTT. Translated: CASSRRTGAEAFF.

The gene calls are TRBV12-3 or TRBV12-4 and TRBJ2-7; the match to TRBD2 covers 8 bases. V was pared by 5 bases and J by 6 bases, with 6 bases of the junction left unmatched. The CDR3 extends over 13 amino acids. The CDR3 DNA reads TGTGCCAGCAGTCCGCGGGGGGCCCTCGAGCAGTACTTC. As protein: CASSPRGALEQYF.

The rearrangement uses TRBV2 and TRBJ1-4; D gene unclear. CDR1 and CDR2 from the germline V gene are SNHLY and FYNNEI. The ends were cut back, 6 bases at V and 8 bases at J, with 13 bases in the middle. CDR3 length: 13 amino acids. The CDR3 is CASSDNEQEKLFF. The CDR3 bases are TGTGCCAGCAGCGACAATGAACAGGAAAAACTGTTTTTT.

The CDR3 DNA follows: TGTGCCAGCAGCAGGGGGGCTGAGCAGTTCTTC. Its translation: CASSRGAEQFF. The chain joins TRBV6-6 to TRBJ2-1, with D perhaps TRBD1 (7 bases). V gave up 6 bases and J gave up 9 bases, with 9 bases separating them. Per germline, CDR1 MNHNY and CDR2 SVGAGI (reference sequence). The CDR3 totals 11 residues.

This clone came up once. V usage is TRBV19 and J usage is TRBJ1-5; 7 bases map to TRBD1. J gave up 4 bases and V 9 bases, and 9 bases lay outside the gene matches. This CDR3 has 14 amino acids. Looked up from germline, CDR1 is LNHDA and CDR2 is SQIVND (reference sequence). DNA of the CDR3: TGTGCCAGCCGGGACAGTAGTTTTAATCAGCCCCAGCATTTT. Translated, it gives CASRDSSFNQPQHF.

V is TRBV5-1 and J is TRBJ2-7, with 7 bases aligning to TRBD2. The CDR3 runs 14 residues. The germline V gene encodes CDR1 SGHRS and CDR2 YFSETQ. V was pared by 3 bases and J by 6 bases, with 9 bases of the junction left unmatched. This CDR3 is CASSSWGGESEQYF. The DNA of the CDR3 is TGCGCCAGCAGCTCCTGGGGGGGGGAATCCGAGCAGTACTTC.